A selection of T cell receptor beta chains follows, all from one sample in a study of cytomegalovirus exposure and HLA in healthy donors. This table comes from immunoSEQ multiplex PCR, and its TCRdb copy is limited to in-frame clones, with some not included. The record lists tens of thousands of clones, of which the ten most abundant hold less than 20%. The sample taken for sequencing was PBMCs. The receptors come from a male donor in good health and CMV-seronegative. CDR3s include the opening cysteine and the closing phenylalanine or tryptophan. D genes are given only for firm matches.

V gene	D gene	J gene	CDR3 length	CDR3 DNA	CDR3 protein
TRBV5-4	TRBD2	TRBJ2-7	16	TGTGCCAGCAGCACCCAAACTAGCGGGGGGGCAGGTGAGCAGTACTTC	CASSTQTSGGAGEQYF
TRBV2	.	TRBJ1-5	16	TGTGCCAGCAGAGGGGGGGGCCTAACGGGCAATCAGCCCCAGCATTTT	CASRGGGLTGNQPQHF
TRBV30	.	TRBJ2-1	16	TGTGCCTGGAGTGTAATAGGTAGGGCGGGGGCAGGGGAGCAGTTCTTC	CAWSVIGRAGAGEQFF
TRBV2	TRBD2	TRBJ2-3	17	TGTGCCAGCAGACCGGGACTAGCGGCGACTAGCACAGATACGCAGTATTTT	CASRPGLAATSTDTQYF
TRBV27	TRBD1	TRBJ1-2	13	TGTGCCAGCTCGCCGACAGGGATTAACGGCTACACCTTC	CASSPTGINGYTF
TRBV6-5	.	TRBJ1-2	14	TGTGCCAGCAGTCCAATAGGACAAAGCTATGGCTACACCTTC	CASSPIGQSYGYTF
TRBV7-6	.	TRBJ1-1	14	TGTGCCAGCAGCTTAGATCGGGGGTGGACTGAAGCTTTCTTT	CASSLDRGWTEAFF
TRBV9	TRBD1	TRBJ1-1	12	TGTGCCAGCAGCGGACAGGGACCTGAGGCTTTCTTT	CASSGQGPEAFF
TRBV6-6	.	TRBJ1-1	15	TGTGCCAGCAGTTCCCCCGGCAGGTCGAACACTGAAGCTTTCTTT	CASSSPGRSNTEAFF
TRBV7-9	.	TRBJ1-1	17	TGTGCCAGCAGCTATGAGGACTCGGACCTTCGGAGGACTGAAGCTTTCTTT	CASSYEDSDLRRTEAFF
TRBV6-5	.	TRBJ1-5	14	TGTGCCAGCAACAGGGAATTTAGCAATCAGCCCCAGCATTTT	CASNREFSNQPQHF
TRBV2	.	TRBJ1-6	13	TGTGCCAGCAGTGAAGTACTCAATTCACCCCTCCACTTT	CASSEVLNSPLHF
TRBV4-1	.	TRBJ2-3	14	TGCGCCAGCAGCCAAGATCATCCCACAGATACGCAGTATTTT	CASSQDHPTDTQYF
TRBV27	TRBD1	TRBJ2-1	16	TGTGCCAGCAGTTCCATCACGACAGGGGAGAGTGATGAGCAGTTCTTC	CASSSITTGESDEQFF
TRBV30	.	TRBJ1-3	16	TGTGCCTGGAGCCTAAACAACGGGTATTCTGGAAACACCATATATTTT	CAWSLNNGYSGNTIYF
TRBV5-1	TRBD2	TRBJ2-2	16	TGCGCCAGCAGCCGGACTAGCGGGGGGGCCGGCGGGGAGCTGTTTTTT	CASSRTSGGAGGELFF
TRBV6-5	.	TRBJ2-2	14	TGTGCCAGCACCGTGACAGTGAACACCGGGGAGCTGTTTTTT	CASTVTVNTGELFF
TRBV19	.	TRBJ1-1	14	TGTGCCAGTAGTATAGTCCGGTTGAAGACTGAAGCTTTCTTT	CASSIVRLKTEAFF
TRBV6-5	.	TRBJ2-7	14	TGTGCCAGCAGCCAAGACGGGGGACCCTACGAGCAGTACTTC	CASSQDGGPYEQYF
TRBV5-1	.	TRBJ1-1	15	TGCGCCAGCAGCTCTCGGACAGTGGGCGACACTGAAGCTTTCTTT	CASSSRTVGDTEAFF
TRBV5-1	.	TRBJ2-7	16	TGCGCCAGCAGCTTGGGGGGGGGCGGAGAAGGCTACGAGCAGTACTTC	CASSLGGGGEGYEQYF
TRBV5-4	TRBD1	TRBJ1-1	13	TGTGCCAGCAGCTTCGGACAGGGCACTGAAGCTTTCTTT	CASSFGQGTEAFF